The TCR beta chain described here comes from a study of OX40 agonist ivuxolimab in advanced cancers. Turning to this clone: The antigen is unknown.

Using immunoSEQ multiplex PCR, the repertoire was profiled, and TCRdb retains in-frame clones only, with some absent. The sample shows 65,000 to 80,000 clones, more than 70% of them seen only once. Overall study results and limits: Clonal expansion from baseline to week 6 occurred in both CD4+ and CD8+ T cells.

The clonotype comes from an adult with an advanced solid tumor such as melanoma, head and neck, liver or kidney cancer. The sequences come from CD4+ or CD8+ T cells sorted from blood, collected in a trial of the OX40 agonist ivuxolimab.

The CDR3: CASTPIDRADTQYF. CDR3 nucleotides: TGTGCCAGTACTCCGATCGACAGAGCAGATACGCAGTATTTT. The chain has TRBV19 and TRBJ2-3, with TRBD1 as a possible D gene (5 bases). V was shortened by 7 bases and J by 4 bases, with 15 bases between the two germline ends. Germline CDR1 reads LNHDA; CDR2 reads SQIVND (reference sequence). CDR3 size: 14 residues.